This T cell receptor beta chain was retrieved from a study of blood T cell repertoires in COVID-19. Study at large: The samples span acute and convalescent COVID-19 from the United States, Italy and Spain. PBMCs, B-cell-depleted T cells, or T cells were the source of the cDNA or gDNA that made up the material.

In regard to this clone: At one boundary the junction diverges from the germline segment, which might be a read error.

As handled by the study authors: For nucleated cells, counts were estimated from reference gene primer amplification. Sequenced by immunoSEQ multiplex PCR; TCRdb stores in-frame clones only, minus some. V, J and clone size derive from that table, while D and trimming were established from the DNA sequence. The sample records 110,000 to 150,000 clones, approximately 91% being singletons. The CDR3 consists of 13 residues. The germline V gene has CDR1 KGHSH and CDR2 LQKENI. Sequences were obtained from peripheral blood. This clonotype was obtained from a man between 65 and 80 years old with acute or convalescent COVID-19. V is TRBV18 and J is TRBJ2-1; 7 nucleotides line up with TRBD2. CDR3 bases: TGTGCCAGCTCCCCACATGCGGGGGAGGAGCAGTTCTTC. Residues: CASSPHAGEEQFF.